Presented here are 17 T cell receptor beta chains from one specimen sequenced in a study of a mutant IDH1 vaccine in newly diagnosed glioma. These TCRs are of unknown antigen specificity. TCRdb's copy holds only in-frame clones and misses some; the assay was immunoSEQ multiplex PCR. The sample contains about 36,000 clones, roughly 80% of which appear only once. As to time point: week 11, during vaccination. The vaccine gave 300 ug of a 20-mer mutant IDH1 peptide subcutaneously per dose. Sequencing used peripheral blood mononuclear cells (PBMCs), obtained from a glioma patient whose treatment included an IDH1 peptide vaccine. The source of these receptors is a woman aged 25 to 45 with glioma. Some clones in this sample may be carry-over from other donors' samples.

This clone was recorded once. The chain has TRBV11-3 and TRBJ2-4; TRBD1 is a possible D gene (5 bases). The CDR3 length is 14 residues. V lost 5 bases to trimming and J lost 1 base, with 9 bases between them. Germline CDR1 and CDR2: SGHNT and YENEEA. The CDR3 here is CASSAGIAKNIQYF. In nucleotides, the CDR3 is TGTGCCAGCAGCGCAGGGATTGCCAAAAACATTCAGTACTTC. Variable domain in full (rest from reference TRBV11-3 and TRBJ2-4): EAGVVQSPRYKIIEKKQPVAFWCNPISGHNTLYWYLQNLGQGPELLIRYENEEAVDDSQLPKDRFSAERLKGVDSTLKIQPAELGDSAVYLCASSAGIAKNIQYFGAGTRLSVL.

This clone occurred once. This chain links TRBV7-2 with TRBJ2-4; D may be TRBD2 (6 bases). CDR3 length equals 18 residues. Germline assignment: CDR1 SGHTA and CDR2 FQGNSA. Trimming removed 6 bases from V and 0 bases from J, with 21 bases in between. The CDR3 spells CASRVTAGTTLAKNIQYF. The CDR3 nucleotides are TGTGCCAGCAGGGTTACAGCGGGCACTACCCTAGCCAAAAACATTCAGTACTTC.

J is TRBJ2-3 and V is TRBV5-6; 12 bases map to TRBD2. CDR3 length: 15 residues. V dropped 4 bases and J dropped 5; count of bases not matched to a gene: 5. Germline values: CDR1 SGHDT, CDR2 YYEEEE. CDR3 DNA: TGTGCCAGCAGCAAACTAGCGGGAGGTCAAGATACGCAGTATTTT. The encoded protein is CASSKLAGGQDTQYF.

The chain has TRBV19 and TRBJ1-5; 7 bases agree with TRBD1. Germline lookup yields CDR1 LNHDA and CDR2 SQIVND (reference sequence). The J segment lost 4 bases and the V segment lost 5 bases, leaving 11 bases of the junction unmatched. The CDR3 is 16 residues long. The CDR3 nucleotides read TGTGCCAGTAGTCCCAAGGGGGCCGGAGGGAATCAGCCCCAGCATTTT. Its translation is CASSPKGAGGNQPQHF.

This chain uses TRBV4-1 with TRBJ2-7; TRBD1 matches 10 bases. Trimming at V came to 0 bases and at J to 4 bases, leaving 3 bases not matched to a gene. The CDR3 length is 15 residues. CDR1 and CDR2 from the germline V gene are MGHRA and YSYEKL. The CDR3 sequence is CASSQEGQGFYEQYF. The CDR3 region has the DNA TGCGCCAGCAGCCAAGAGGGACAGGGGTTTTACGAGCAGTACTTC.

The V and J genes are TRBV27 and TRBJ2-5; D unresolved. This CDR3 has 13 amino acids. Germline V lookup: CDR1 MNHEY, CDR2 SMNVEV (reference sequence). The ends were cut back, 5 bases at V and 5 bases at J, with 12 bases in the middle. The CDR3 DNA sequence: TGTGCCAGCAGTATAATTCCCGGGGAGACCCAGTACTTC. Its protein product is CASSIIPGETQYF.

This chain uses TRBV11-3 with TRBJ2-7, with TRBD1 identical over 8 bases. Losses at the gene ends were 6 bases for V and 5 bases for J; bases not matched to a gene: 6. Germline V lookup: CDR1 SGHNT, CDR2 YENEEA. This CDR3 has 13 amino acids. CDR3 protein: CASRSDRENEQYF. In DNA, the CDR3 is TGTGCCAGCAGATCGGACAGGGAAAACGAGCAGTACTTC.

This clone was found a few times. The rearrangement uses TRBV6-5 and TRBJ1-1; D call uncertain. The V gene lost 0 bases and the J gene lost 10 bases, with 12 bases spanning the gap. There are 13 residues in the CDR3. Per germline, CDR1 MNHEY and CDR2 SVGAGI. This CDR3 is CASSYSEGIGAFF. The CDR3 DNA reads as TGTGCCAGCAGTTACTCGGAAGGGATCGGAGCTTTCTTT.

The gene calls are TRBV6-1 and TRBJ1-1, with D tentatively TRBD1 (5 bases). V was trimmed by 2 bases and J by 0 bases, leaving 16 bases between them. The CDR3 is 17 amino acids. Germline lookup yields CDR1 MNHNS and CDR2 SASEGT. CDR3 coding DNA: TGTGCCAGCAGTGAACCGCTGGGGGGTTACATGAACACTGAAGCTTTCTTT. Its translation: CASSEPLGGYMNTEAFF.

This chain uses TRBV9 with TRBJ2-3; D is unclear. V was shortened by 3 bases and J by 0 bases, with 8 bases between the two germline ends. The CDR3 has 14 amino acids. Germline V lookup: CDR1 SGDLS, CDR2 YYNGEE. CDR3 DNA sequence: TGTGCCAGCAGCGCCCGAGGAAGCACAGATACGCAGTATTTT. Translated, it gives CASSARGSTDTQYF.

The genes are TRBV9 and TRBJ1-1; D remains unclear. Germline values: CDR1 SGDLS, CDR2 YYNGEE. This CDR3 is built from 13 residues. The V end lost 3 bases, the J end lost 4 bases, and 10 bases lay between the germline ends. The CDR3 sequence is CASSALRVTEAFF. The CDR3 nucleotides read TGTGCCAGCAGCGCACTGAGGGTCACTGAAGCTTTCTTT. The variable domain in full, completed from reference TRBV9 and TRBJ1-1, reads DSGVTQTPKHLITATGQRVTLRCSPRSGDLSVYWYQQSLDQGLQFLIQYYNGEERAKGNILERFSAQQFPDLHSELNLSSLELGDSALYFCASSALRVTEAFFGQGTRLTVV.

The chain combines TRBV28 with TRBJ2-7; TRBD1 is a possible D gene (7 bases). The CDR3 extends over 14 amino acids. The germline V gene encodes CDR1 MDHEN and CDR2 SYDVKM. V was trimmed by 5 bases and J by 3 bases, leaving 14 bases between them. CDR3 sequence: CASSPTGRNYEQYF. The CDR3 DNA sequence: TGTGCCAGCAGTCCGACAGGGAGGAACTACGAGCAGTACTTC.

The rearrangement links TRBV30 to TRBJ2-1; D is unclear. V lost 7 bases to trimming and J lost 15 bases, with 16 bases between them. Looked up from germline, CDR1 is GTSNPN and CDR2 is SVGIG (reference sequence). The CDR3 sequence is 10 residues long. Here the CDR3 reads CALDMVGWFF. DNA of the CDR3: TGTGCCTTGGATATGGTAGGGTGGTTCTTC.

The chain carries TRBV27 and TRBJ2-2; 7 bases fit TRBD1. The trim removed 7 bases at V and 6 bases at J, leaving 8 bases unmatched. The CDR3 loop spans 14 amino acids. Germline V lookup: CDR1 MNHEY, CDR2 SMNVEV (reference sequence). In DNA form, the CDR3 reads TGTGCCAGCAAGGACAGGTCTAAGGCCGGGGAGCTGTTTTTT. Translating gives CASKDRSKAGELFF.

V and J are TRBV4-1 and TRBJ2-7; 7 bases align to TRBD1. This CDR3 comprises 14 residues. V dropped 4 bases and J dropped 5; count of bases not matched to a gene: 8. Germline V CDR1 and CDR2: MGHRA, YSYEKL. The DNA of the CDR3 is TGCGCCAGCAGCCGGAACGACAGGGACGACGAGCAGTACTTC. Translation: CASSRNDRDDEQYF.

The chain recombines TRBV7-9 with TRBJ1-1, with D perhaps matching TRBD1 (5 bases). The germline V and J ends were trimmed by 2 bases and 4 bases, with 8 bases remaining between them. Germline V gene data show CDR1 as SEHNR and CDR2 as FQNEAQ (reference sequence). This CDR3 has 13 amino acids. The CDR3 nucleotides read TGTGCCAGCAGCTTACAAAGGGGCACTGAAGCTTTCTTT. This translates into CASSLQRGTEAFF.

This chain connects TRBV20-1 to TRBJ1-1, with D hard to call. V was clipped by 2 bases and J by 1 base, with 2 bases between them. The CDR3 has 11 residues. From germline, CDR1 is DFQATT and CDR2 SNEGSKA (reference sequence). The CDR3: CSARRNTEAFF. The DNA of the CDR3 is TGCAGTGCTAGAAGGAACACTGAAGCTTTCTTT.